This TCR beta chain was recovered during a study of cytomegalovirus exposure and HLA in healthy donors. Overall study results and limits: Further analysis, carried out later, found HLA-associated TCR beta chains more clonally expanded than equally common other chains. As was reported, the HLA-A and HLA-B alleles of most subjects were accurately predicted from TCR beta sequences. In a later analysis, common viral pathogens appeared linked to several of the most significant clusters.

In regard to this clone: Its matching antigen is unknown.

Germline V gives CDR1 SGHVS, CDR2 FQNEAQ. V was clipped by 4 bases and J by 0 bases; unmatched bases: 13. The CDR3 has 18 amino acids. Vbeta (60) and Jbeta (13) primers were used in the PCR. The assay was immunoSEQ multiplex PCR, and TCRdb's table has in-frame clones only and misses some. The sample records around 68,000 clones, around 86% being singletons. The sequenced sample was PBMCs. This TCR was recovered from a female donor in good health and CMV-seronegative. The rearrangement links TRBV7-8 to TRBJ2-5; 8 positions agree with TRBD2. The chain's CDR3 is CASSSGLVLKAYQETQYF. The CDR3 DNA reads as TGTGCCAGCAGCTCGGGACTAGTTTTGAAGGCCTACCAAGAGACCCAGTACTTC.